This T cell receptor (beta chain) is drawn from a study of blood T cell repertoires in COVID-19. About the study: Collection of acute and convalescent COVID-19 samples took place in the United States, Italy and Spain. PBMCs, B-cell-depleted T cells, or T cells were the source of the cDNA or gDNA that made up the material.

Under the authors' procedure: Nucleated cell number was recorded as an estimate derived from reference gene primer amplification. Only in-frame clones appear in the TCRdb table, and some are missing; sequencing was by immunoSEQ multiplex PCR. V and J calls and clone size are as listed in that table; D and trimming were resolved from the DNA. The sample consists of under 35,000 clones, 88% of them appearing once. This clone was observed a single time. The J segment lost 5 bases and the V segment lost 3 bases, leaving 6 bases of the junction unmatched. CDR3 size: 14 residues. Per the germline V gene, CDR1 is MNHEY and CDR2 is SVGAGI.

Sequenced material: peripheral blood. The chain carries TRBV6-5 and TRBJ2-5; 7 bases are a match to TRBD2. The origin of this receptor is a human donor with active COVID-19. The donor label of this sample is uncertain. The CDR3 nucleotides read TGTGCCAGCAGTTATGGGGGGGGGATGGAGACCCAGTACTTC. Translation: CASSYGGGMETQYF.